One sample yielded the 5 T cell receptor beta chains listed below, sequenced in a study of cytomegalovirus exposure and HLA in healthy donors. Assay used: immunoSEQ multiplex PCR; TCRdb lists only in-frame clones, some missing. Found here are 120,000 to 150,000 clones, 70% to 90% of them singletons; the top ten hold about 3%. The sample was PBMCs. All receptors come from a woman under 30 in good health and CMV-seropositive.

This chain links TRBV2 with TRBJ1-5; D might be TRBD1 (5 bases). This CDR3 is built from 16 residues. With 6 bases removed from V and 1 base from J, the gap between germline ends came to 16 bases. Germline V CDR1 and CDR2: SNHLY, FYNNEI. The CDR3, as DNA: TGTGCCAGCAGCGGGGGGGTAAGACAGAGCAATCAGCCCCAGCATTTT. Translating it yields CASSGGVRQSNQPQHF.

V gene TRBV30 combines with J gene TRBJ1-4; weak D call: TRBD1 (6 bases). Germline CDR1 is GTSNPN and CDR2 is SVGIG (reference sequence). The CDR3 is 15 amino acids. Trimming cost V 3 bases and J 7 bases, with 18 bases left between them. The CDR3 loop reads CAWSQLGTGSEKLFF. DNA of the CDR3: TGTGCCTGGAGCCAATTGGGAACAGGGAGTGAAAAACTGTTTTTT.

J is TRBJ2-3 and V is TRBV20-1; no clear D gene. Germline-derived CDR1 and CDR2 are DFQATT and SNEGSKA (reference sequence). V was clipped by 3 bases and J by 5 bases, with 6 bases between them. There are 11 residues in the CDR3. The CDR3 coding sequence is TGCAGTGCTAGGAACATAGATACGCAGTATTTT. This translates into CSARNIDTQYF.

The V and J genes are TRBV14 and TRBJ2-7, with 9 positions matching TRBD1. The CDR3 is made up of 15 amino acids. From germline, CDR1 is SGHDN and CDR2 FVKESK. The V gene end was trimmed by 4 bases and the J gene end by 6 bases; junction bases not matched to a gene: 10. CDR3 in DNA: TGTGCCAGCAGCCGATTACAGGGGGCCGGGTCCGAGCAGTACTTC. Protein product: CASSRLQGAGSEQYF.

The rearrangement joins TRBV5-4 to TRBJ2-7; 13 bases are a match to TRBD2. Unmatched junction bases numbered 7, after V lost 1 base and J lost 6 bases. The CDR3 covers 16 residues. CDR1 and CDR2 from the germline V gene are SGHNT and YYREEE (reference sequence). The CDR3 DNA reads as TGTGCCAGCAGCTTGTGGGGACTAGCGGGATCAGTCGAGCAGTACTTC. Its protein is CASSLWGLAGSVEQYF.